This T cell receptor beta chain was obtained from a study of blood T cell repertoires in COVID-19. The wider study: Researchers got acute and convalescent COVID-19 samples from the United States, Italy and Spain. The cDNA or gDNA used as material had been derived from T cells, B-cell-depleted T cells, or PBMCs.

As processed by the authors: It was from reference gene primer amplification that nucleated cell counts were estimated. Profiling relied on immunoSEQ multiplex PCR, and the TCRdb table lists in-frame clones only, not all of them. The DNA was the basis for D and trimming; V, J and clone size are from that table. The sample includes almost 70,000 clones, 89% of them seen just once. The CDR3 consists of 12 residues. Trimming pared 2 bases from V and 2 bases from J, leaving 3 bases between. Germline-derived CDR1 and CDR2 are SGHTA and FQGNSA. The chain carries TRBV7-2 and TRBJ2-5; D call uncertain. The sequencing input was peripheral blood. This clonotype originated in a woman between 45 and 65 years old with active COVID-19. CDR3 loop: CASSLQQETQYF. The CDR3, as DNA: TGTGCCAGCAGCTTACAGCAAGAGACCCAGTACTTC. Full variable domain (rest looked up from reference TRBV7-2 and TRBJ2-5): GAGVSQSPSNKVTEKGKDVELRCDPISGHTALYWYRQSLGQGLEFLIYFQGNSAPDKSGLPSDRFSAERTGGSVSTLTIQRTQQEDSAVYLCASSLQQETQYFGPGTRLLVL.